These 31 T cell receptor beta chains were all obtained from the same sample, sequenced in a study of T cell responses to AZD1222 COVID-19 vaccine. Some clones are missing from TCRdb's copy, which holds only in-frame ones; the method was immunoSEQ multiplex PCR. Here the sample spans 150,000 to 200,000 clones, around 93% being singletons. The sequenced sample was peripheral blood, obtained on day 0 of AZD1222 vaccination. The receptor source for this set is an adult in good health.

This chain joins TRBV6-1 and TRBJ2-6; tentatively, D is TRBD2 (6 bases). This CDR3 spans 15 amino acids. CDR1 is MNHNS and CDR2 is SASEGT in the germline V gene. Trimming took off 2 bases at V and 4 bases at J, with 9 bases between the two ends. This CDR3 is CASSEPAGGANVLTF. CDR3 sequence (DNA): TGTGCCAGCAGTGAACCCGCGGGGGGGGCCAACGTCCTGACTTTC.

CDR3 bases: TGTGCCAGCAGTAGCTTGGGGACTCGCACCTACAATGAGCAGTTCTTC. Translation gives CASSSLGTRTYNEQFF. This chain uses TRBV6-2 or TRBV6-3 with TRBJ2-1, with a possible D match to TRBD2 (6 bases). CDR1 is MNHEY and CDR2 is SVGEGT in the germline V gene. CDR3 length: 16 amino acids. The V end was cut by 5 bases, the J end by 2 bases, with 16 bases between.

The chain has TRBV2 and TRBJ2-6, with 9 positions matching TRBD2. This CDR3 comprises 19 residues. In germline, CDR1 is SNHLY, CDR2 FYNNEI. V was clipped by 3 bases and J by 4 bases; unmatched bases: 13. The CDR3 loop reads CASSEIPSGTRSGANVLTF. CDR3 bases: TGTGCCAGCAGTGAGATCCCTAGCGGGACGCGGTCCGGGGCCAACGTCCTGACTTTC.

This rearrangement joins TRBV6-5 to TRBJ1-1, with D uncertain. CDR1 and CDR2 (germline): MNHEY, SVGAGI. This CDR3 is 14 amino acids long. Trimming removed 6 bases at V and 1 base at J, with 12 bases between. DNA for the CDR3: TGTGCCAGCAGCGTCAAGGCGGGGAACACTGAAGCTTTCTTT. This translates into CASSVKAGNTEAFF.

The V call is TRBV19, the J call TRBJ1-5, with a tentative D call TRBD1 (6 bases). Germline loops: CDR1 LNHDA, CDR2 SQIVND (reference sequence). V shed 4 bases and J shed 3 bases, with 13 bases lying between them. This CDR3 contains 15 residues. CDR3 amino acids: CASSKTTGYNQPQHF. DNA of the CDR3: TGTGCCAGTAGTAAGACGACAGGATACAATCAGCCCCAGCATTTT.

This CDR3 is CASRNPGLASETQYF. As DNA, the CDR3 is TGTGCCAGTAGAAACCCGGGACTAGCTTCGGAGACCCAGTACTTC. V and J are TRBV19 and TRBJ2-5, with TRBD2 identical over 9 bases. V gave up 6 bases and J gave up 5 bases; unmatched junction bases: 10. The CDR3 sequence is 15 residues long. Germline CDR1 and CDR2: LNHDA and SQIVND (reference sequence).

V usage is TRBV20-1 and J usage is TRBJ2-1; TRBD1 or TRBD2 may be the D gene (6 bases each). Germline lookup yields CDR1 DFQATT and CDR2 SNEGSKA (reference sequence). The CDR3 has 11 amino acids. This CDR3 is CRARGRNEQFF. CDR3 coding DNA: TGCAGGGCCCGGGGGCGCAATGAGCAGTTCTTC.

The V and J genes are TRBV30 and TRBJ1-1, with TRBD1 matching over 7 bases. The CDR3 is 15 residues long. With 0 bases clipped from V and 8 bases from J, the junction kept 12 bases outside the gene matches. Germline CDR1 reads GTSNPN; CDR2 reads SVGIG (reference sequence). This CDR3 reads CAWSVRGGRTGEAFF. For the CDR3, the DNA is TGTGCCTGGAGTGTACGGGGGGGTAGGACAGGAGAAGCTTTCTTT.

In DNA, the CDR3 is TGTGCCAGCACTAGCAGGGGACGCTACACCTTC. Amino acids: CASTSRGRYTF. This chain links TRBV9 with TRBJ1-2; tentative D call: TRBD1 (6 bases). The CDR3 has 11 amino acids. Looked up from germline, CDR1 is SGDLS and CDR2 is YYNGEE. V was pared by 6 bases and J by 9 bases, with 12 bases between.

This chain uses TRBV6-5 with TRBJ2-3; D not resolved. V was pared by 6 bases and J by 0 bases, with 13 bases between. CDR1 MNHEY and CDR2 SVGAGI come from the germline V gene. The CDR3 extends over 15 amino acids. The CDR3 loop is CASRETHGSTDTQYF. The DNA of the CDR3 is TGTGCCAGCAGAGAGACTCATGGTAGCACAGATACGCAGTATTTT.

The J gene is TRBJ1-1, the V gene TRBV27; D remains unclear. CDR3 length equals 13 residues. The germline V and J ends were trimmed by 7 bases and 4 bases, with 13 bases remaining between them. Germline CDR1 reads MNHEY; CDR2 reads SMNVEV (reference sequence). In DNA, the CDR3 is TGTGCCAGCACCAGACTCTGGGGCACTGAAGCTTTCTTT. This codes for CASTRLWGTEAFF.

V is TRBV2 and J is TRBJ2-2, with 10 bases lining up with TRBD2. This CDR3 is built from 16 residues. Germline trimming cut 6 bases from V and 1 base from J; bases unmatched to any gene: 5. In germline, CDR1 is SNHLY, CDR2 FYNNEI. DNA of the CDR3: TGTGCCAGCAGGGATAGCGGGAGGCGGAACACCGGGGAGCTGTTTTTT. Translation gives CASRDSGRRNTGELFF.

This rearrangement joins TRBV23-1 to TRBJ2-2; D gene uncertain. TRBV23-1 is assigned to the ORF class and has an uncertain function. The V and J ends lost 0 bases and 1 base respectively, with 12 bases between them. The CDR3 loop spans 17 amino acids. In DNA, the CDR3 is TGCGCCAGCAGTCAATCTCGAACTCCCGGGAACACCGGGGAGCTGTTTTTT. This translates into CASSQSRTPGNTGELFF.

The CDR3: CASSQEGLAGHDNEQFF. CDR3 coding DNA: TGCGCCAGCAGCCAAGAGGGACTAGCGGGACACGACAATGAGCAGTTCTTC. The chain uses TRBV4-3 and TRBJ2-1; 13 positions agree with TRBD2. Germline V gene sequence: CDR1 LGHNA, CDR2 YSLEER. Germline trimming cut 0 bases from V and 5 bases from J; bases unmatched to any gene: 4. CDR3 length equals 17 residues.

The rearrangement joins TRBV28 to TRBJ1-2; D might be TRBD1 (5 bases). The CDR3 has 14 amino acids. V lost 2 bases to trimming and J lost 10 bases, with 17 bases between them. The germline V gene encodes CDR1 MDHEN and CDR2 SYDVKM. DNA for the CDR3: TGTGCCAGCAGTTTAAGGACACTTATACGTGACTACACCTTC. This translates into CASSLRTLIRDYTF.

V is TRBV28 and J is TRBJ1-6; 9 positions match TRBD1. V lost 8 bases to trimming and J lost 6 bases; unmatched junction nucleotides: 8. The CDR3 is 15 amino acids. Germline V CDR1 and CDR2: MDHEN, SYDVKM. Here the CDR3 reads CASEQGARGNSPLHF. In DNA, the CDR3 is TGTGCCAGCGAACAGGGGGCGCGAGGTAATTCACCCCTCCACTTT.

The V call is TRBV12-2, the J call TRBJ2-1; TRBD2, the table's D call, was not compared with the DNA. TRBV12-2 is a known pseudogene. The length of the CDR3 is 16 residues. CDR3 loop: CASRLGGLAGENEQFF. The CDR3 DNA reads as TGTGCAAGTCGCTTAGGGGGACTAGCGGGAGAGAATGAGCAGTTCTTC.

The chain combines TRBV15 with TRBJ1-1, with D perhaps matching TRBD1 (5 bases). Trimming cost V 2 bases and J 1 base, with 17 bases left between them. The CDR3 runs to 17 residues. Germline loops: CDR1 LNHNV, CDR2 YYDKDF (reference sequence). CDR3 loop: CATSRRKFGDSNTEAFF. DNA of the CDR3: TGTGCCACCAGCAGACGCAAATTTGGGGACTCGAACACTGAAGCTTTCTTT.

The V call is TRBV6-5, the J call TRBJ1-4; no clear D gene. The CDR3 totals 13 residues. Germline values: CDR1 MNHEY, CDR2 SVGAGI. Deletions cut 6 bases from V and 0 bases from J, with 5 bases between. CDR3 DNA sequence: TGTGCCAGCAGCTCCCCAACTAATGAAAAACTGTTTTTT. This codes for CASSSPTNEKLFF.

The rearrangement uses TRBV27 and TRBJ1-5, with 8 bases fitting TRBD1. Unmatched junction bases numbered 7, after V lost 8 bases and J lost 4 bases. Germline-derived CDR1 and CDR2 are MNHEY and SMNVEV (reference sequence). The CDR3 extends over 14 amino acids. In DNA, the CDR3 is TGTGCCAGCGGAGGGGGGACAGGAAATCAGCCCCAGCATTTT. Protein product: CASGGGTGNQPQHF.

The chain joins TRBV2 to TRBJ1-5, with no clear D. Germline V lookup: CDR1 SNHLY, CDR2 FYNNEI. The CDR3 is made up of 15 amino acids. V was cut by 6 bases and J by 0 bases, with 12 bases left in between. The CDR3 DNA follows: TGTGCCAGCAGGAGCGTGGGCCTTAGCAATCAGCCCCAGCATTTT. Translating it yields CASRSVGLSNQPQHF.

The chain has TRBV25-1 and TRBJ1-1, with a weak D call TRBD1 (6 bases). The V gene lost 1 base and the J gene lost 2 bases, with 8 bases spanning the gap. Germline V CDR1 and CDR2: MGHDK, SYGVNS. This CDR3 has 14 amino acids. Here the CDR3 DNA reads TGTGCCAGCAGTGAATTGGGGGCAAACACTGAAGCTTTCTTT. The encoded protein is CASSELGANTEAFF.

The rearrangement joins TRBV7-9 to TRBJ2-1; the match to TRBD1 covers 7 bases. Germline V CDR1 and CDR2: SEHNR, FQNEAQ (reference sequence). The CDR3 is 13 residues long. V gave up 1 base and J gave up 10 bases; unmatched junction bases: 4. The CDR3 DNA sequence: TGTGCCAGCAGCTTAGTGGTCAGGGGGGAGCAGTTCTTC. Translated, it gives CASSLVVRGEQFF.

J is TRBJ2-7 and V is TRBV7-2, with a weak D call TRBD1 (5 bases). This CDR3 has 14 residues. V dropped 2 bases and J dropped 3 bases, with 11 bases sitting between them. CDR1 and CDR2 from the germline V gene are SGHTA and FQGNSA. This CDR3 is CASSLQGINYEQYF. CDR3 DNA sequence: TGTGCCAGCAGCTTACAGGGAATTAACTACGAGCAGTACTTC.

This clone showed up just once. V is TRBV9 and J is TRBJ2-7, with 8 bases lining up with TRBD2. The CDR3 totals 14 residues. Per germline, CDR1 SGDLS and CDR2 YYNGEE. V shed 4 bases, J shed 3 bases, and the junction held 6 bases outside the gene matches. As DNA, the CDR3 is TGTGCCAGCAGCCCGGGAGGGAAGTACTACGAGCAGTACTTC. Residues: CASSPGGKYYEQYF.

The rearrangement links TRBV3-1 (or the pseudogene TRBV3-2) to TRBJ1-2; weak D call: TRBD1 (5 bases). CDR3 size: 13 residues. Germline lookup yields CDR1 LGHDT and CDR2 YNNKEL (reference sequence). Trimming shortened V by 0 bases and J by 6 bases, and 8 bases separated the two germline ends. As DNA, the CDR3 is TGTGCCAGCAGCCAAGAAGGAGGGGATGGCTACACCTTC. This translates into CASSQEGGDGYTF.

The chain employs TRBV6-2 or TRBV6-3 and TRBJ1-2; D gene unclear. V was clipped by 3 bases and J by 3 bases, with 8 bases between them. Germline V gene sequence: CDR1 MNHEY, CDR2 SVGEGT. The CDR3 loop spans 13 amino acids. In DNA, the CDR3 is TGTGCCAGCAGTTATACCATGGACTATGGCTACACCTTC. Protein product: CASSYTMDYGYTF.

This sequence joins TRBV7-2 and TRBJ2-1; TRBD2 agrees at 9 bases. J gave up 4 bases and V 4 bases, and 8 bases lay outside the gene matches. The germline V gene encodes CDR1 SGHTA and CDR2 FQGNSA. The CDR3 totals 16 residues. Here the CDR3 DNA reads TGTGCCAGCAGCTCCGCTCTGCTAGCGGGGTACAATGAGCAGTTCTTC. Protein sequence: CASSSALLAGYNEQFF.

The sample holds one count of this clone. V is TRBV16 and J is TRBJ2-3, with no clear D. This CDR3 comprises 12 residues. The V end was cut by 5 bases, the J end by 2 bases, with 5 bases between. Germline loops: CDR1 KGHSY, CDR2 FQNENV. In DNA, the CDR3 is TGTGCCAGCAGCGGCGTCACAGATACGCAGTATTTT. Translation: CASSGVTDTQYF.

V gene TRBV19 combines with J gene TRBJ2-5; no clear D gene. Germline V lookup: CDR1 LNHDA, CDR2 SQIVND (reference sequence). The CDR3 has 12 residues. V lost 5 bases and J lost 0, with 4 bases in between. The CDR3 region has the DNA TGTGCCAGTAGTCAGCACCAAGAGACCCAGTACTTC. It encodes CASSQHQETQYF.

V and J are TRBV30 and TRBJ1-6; D perhaps matches TRBD1 (5 bases). Per germline, CDR1 GTSNPN and CDR2 SVGIG (reference sequence). V shed 4 bases and J shed 14 bases, with 18 bases lying between them. The CDR3 is made up of 13 amino acids. The CDR3, as DNA: TGTGCCTGGACCCTCGGGGGGGAGAGAGCCCTCCACTTT. This translates into CAWTLGGERALHF.